The T cell receptor (beta chain) under discussion was sequenced for a study of blood T cell repertoires in COVID-19. The CDR3 runs 15 residues. The germline V gene has CDR1 MNHNS and CDR2 SASEGT. Trimming removed 3 bases at V and 7 bases at J, with 13 bases between. Data came from immunoSEQ multiplex PCR; TCRdb stores just in-frame clones and leaves some out. The table records fewer than 250,000 clones, approximately 84% of them present only once. This clone occurred many times. The V call is TRBV6-1, the J call TRBJ1-6, with D possibly matching TRBD1 (5 bases). Sequenced input: peripheral blood. The TCR was taken from a man over 45 with acute or convalescent COVID-19. The DNA for the CDR3 is TGTGCCAGCAGTGACGCATCTGGGGGGAATTCACCCCTCCACTTT. It specifies CASSDASGGNSPLHF.